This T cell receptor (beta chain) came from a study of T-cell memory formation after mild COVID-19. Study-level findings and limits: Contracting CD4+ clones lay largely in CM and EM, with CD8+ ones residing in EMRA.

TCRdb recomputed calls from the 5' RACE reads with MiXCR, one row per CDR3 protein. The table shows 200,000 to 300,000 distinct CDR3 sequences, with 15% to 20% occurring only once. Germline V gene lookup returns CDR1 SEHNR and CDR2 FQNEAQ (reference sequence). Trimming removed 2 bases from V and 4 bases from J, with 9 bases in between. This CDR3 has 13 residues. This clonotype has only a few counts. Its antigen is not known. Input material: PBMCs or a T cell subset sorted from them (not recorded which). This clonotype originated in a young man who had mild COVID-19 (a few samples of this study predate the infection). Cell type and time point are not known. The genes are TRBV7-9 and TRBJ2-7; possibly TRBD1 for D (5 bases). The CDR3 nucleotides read TGTGCCAGCAGCTTACTGACAGCTTACGAGCAGTACTTC. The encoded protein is CASSLLTAYEQYF. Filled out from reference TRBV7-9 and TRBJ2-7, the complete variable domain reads DTGVSQNPRHKITKRGQNVTFRCDPISEHNRLYWYRQTLGQGPEFLTYFQNEAQLEKSRLLSDRFSAERPKGSFSTLEIQRTEQGDSAMYLCASSLLTAYEQYFGPGTRLTVT.